Following are 23 T cell receptor beta chains from one sample sequenced in a study of shared T cell receptors in the human thymus. TCRdb's table, derived via immunoSEQ multiplex PCR, lists solely in-frame clones and lacks some. Of some 720,000 clones in the sample, 85% to 90% were seen once. Another study also made use of these data, one on human thymus T cells.

The specimen sequenced was thymocytes. The source is a boy in the first two years of life with a congenital heart defect.

The sample holds one count of this clone. The chain employs TRBV30 and TRBJ2-7, with a weak D call TRBD2 (6 bases). This CDR3 has 16 residues. The germline gives CDR1 GTSNPN, CDR2 SVGIG (reference sequence). V lost 1 base and J lost 6, with 22 bases in between. In DNA, the CDR3 is TGTGCCTGGAGTGCCGGGACTTGCGTTCCGGAGAGCGAGCAGTACTTC. It specifies CAWSAGTCVPESEQYF.

Here the CDR3 DNA reads TGTGCCAGCTGTGGGGGAGGATACACCGGGGAGCTGTTTTTT. It yields the protein CASCGGGYTGELFF. The chain carries TRBV18 and TRBJ2-2, with D possibly TRBD2 on 6 matching bases. The V gene lost 7 bases and the J gene lost 3 bases, with 12 bases spanning the gap. Germline values: CDR1 KGHSH, CDR2 LQKENI. CDR3 length equals 14 residues.

The rearrangement uses TRBV7-9 and TRBJ1-4, with 7 positions matching TRBD1. Germline loops: CDR1 SEHNR, CDR2 FQNEAQ (reference sequence). J was trimmed by 8 bases and V by 4 bases; bases with no gene match: 10. The CDR3 sequence is 15 residues long. This chain's CDR3 is CASSYPGTDNEKLFF. DNA for the CDR3: TGTGCCAGCAGCTACCCCGGGACAGATAACGAAAAACTGTTTTTT. Combining the CDR3 with reference TRBV7-9 and TRBJ1-4 gives the whole variable domain DTGVSQNPRHKITKRGQNVTFRCDPISEHNRLYWYRQTLGQGPEFLTYFQNEAQLEKSRLLSDRFSAERPKGSFSTLEIQRTEQGDSAMYLCASSYPGTDNEKLFFGSGTQLSVL.

This clone was counted once. This chain links TRBV6-5 with TRBJ1-5; tentatively, D is TRBD1 (6 bases). CDR1 is MNHEY and CDR2 is SVGAGI in the germline V gene. Between the trimmed V and J ends, which lost 2 bases and 2 bases, there was a span of 13 bases. The CDR3 covers 16 residues. In DNA form, the CDR3 reads TGTGCCAGCAGTTACGGGCCACCAGGGGGCAATCAGCCCCAGCATTTT. Amino acids: CASSYGPPGGNQPQHF.

Only one count was recorded for this clone. The chain uses TRBV4-2 and TRBJ2-3; 8 nucleotides align to TRBD2. CDR1 and CDR2 (germline): LGHNA, YNFKEQ. CDR3 length: 19 amino acids. V shed 0 bases, J shed 4 bases, and the junction held 15 bases outside the gene matches. Here the CDR3 DNA reads TGTGCCAGCAGCCAAGAGGCAAGGGGACCTAGCGGGTGGTCAGATACGCAGTATTTT. Translated, it gives CASSQEARGPSGWSDTQYF.

The rearrangement uses TRBV7-8 and TRBJ1-1; D is uncertain. The CDR3 sequence is 14 residues long. V was cut by 5 bases and J by 1 base, with 11 bases left in between. Germline V CDR1 and CDR2: SGHVS, FQNEAQ. Here the CDR3 reads CASSGRSGNTEAFF. The CDR3 DNA reads as TGTGCCAGCAGCGGTCGCTCAGGGAACACTGAAGCTTTCTTT.

The rearrangement links TRBV11-3 to TRBJ2-1; perhaps TRBD2 as D (6 bases). This CDR3 has 13 amino acids. The V gene's germline CDR1 is SGHNT and CDR2 YENEEA. Trimming cost V 2 bases and J 6 bases, with 8 bases left between them. CDR3 in DNA: TGTGCCAGCAGCTTAACGGGAGCCAATGAGCAGTTCTTC. This sequence encodes CASSLTGANEQFF.

The rearrangement uses TRBV10-1 and TRBJ1-4, with 8 bases fitting TRBD1. Per germline, CDR1 WNHNN and CDR2 SYGVQD (reference sequence). The J segment lost 8 bases and the V segment lost 4 bases, leaving 6 bases of the junction unmatched. CDR3 size: 14 residues. In nucleotides, the CDR3 is TGCGCCAGCAGTGCCGGACAGGGCGGCGAAAAACTGTTTTTT. Its translation: CASSAGQGGEKLFF.

The J gene is TRBJ2-7, the V gene TRBV7-9; TRBD1 aligns across 9 bases. The CDR3 extends over 15 amino acids. V was pared by 5 bases and J by 2 bases, with 7 bases of the junction left unmatched. The germline V gene has CDR1 SEHNR and CDR2 FQNEAQ (reference sequence). CDR3 sequence reads: CASSGGTGKPYEQYF. As DNA, the CDR3 is TGTGCCAGCAGCGGTGGGACAGGGAAACCCTACGAGCAGTACTTC.

The genes are TRBV7-2 and TRBJ2-7, with D possibly being TRBD2 (5 bases). In germline, CDR1 is SGHTA, CDR2 FQGNSA. This CDR3 contains 14 residues. V was pared by 4 bases and J by 3 bases, with 13 bases between. The CDR3 region is CASSSWGDRYEQYF. CDR3 sequence (DNA): TGTGCCAGCAGCTCCTGGGGAGACCGCTACGAGCAGTACTTC.

The chain has TRBV5-5 and TRBJ2-4; TRBD1 aligns across 7 bases. This CDR3 contains 15 residues. Per the germline V gene, CDR1 is SGHKS and CDR2 is YYEKEE (reference sequence). The V gene end was trimmed by 2 bases and the J gene end by 6 bases; junction bases not matched to a gene: 8. CDR3 sequence reads: CASSFPRDRLNIQYF. CDR3 nucleotides: TGTGCCAGCAGCTTTCCCCGGGACAGACTAAACATTCAGTACTTC.

The count of this clone is one. This chain links TRBV11-2 with TRBJ1-1; D remains unclear. Trimming took 3 bases from V and 3 from J, leaving 14 bases between them. CDR3 length: 15 amino acids. CDR1 and CDR2 (germline): SGHAT, FQNNGV. The CDR3 coding sequence is TGTGCCAGCAGCTTCGCAGAGTACCGGGACACTGAAGCTTTCTTT. Its translation is CASSFAEYRDTEAFF.

The chain is built from TRBV9 and TRBJ2-7; a possible D gene is TRBD2 (5 bases). The CDR3 is made up of 16 amino acids. Trimming took 0 bases from V and 0 from J, leaving 13 bases between them. Germline values: CDR1 SGDLS, CDR2 YYNGEE. The CDR3 coding sequence is TGTGCCAGCAGCGTAGGAGGGCGGCAGAGCTCCTACGAGCAGTACTTC. Protein: CASSVGGRQSSYEQYF.

This chain joins TRBV14 and TRBJ2-3, with 12 bases aligning to TRBD2. Germline CDR1 and CDR2: SGHDN and FVKESK. This CDR3 is built from 20 residues. After removal of 1 base from V and 4 bases from J, the junction contained 15 bases not matched to a gene. CDR3 sequence reads: CASSQGLQARLAGVADTQYF. CDR3 bases: TGTGCCAGCAGCCAAGGCCTCCAGGCCCGACTAGCGGGAGTAGCAGATACGCAGTATTTT.

The genes are TRBV12-1 and TRBJ2-2; the DNA was not compared with TRBD2, the D call given in the table. TRBV12-1 is a pseudogene segment. This CDR3 is built from 16 residues. The DNA for the CDR3 is TGTGCCAGCAGCTTCCCTAGGGGAGGGCCCCCCGGGGAGCTGTTTTTT. It is translated as CASSFPRGGPPGELFF.

The rearrangement links TRBV4-1 to TRBJ2-3; TRBD2 agrees at 10 bases. CDR1 and CDR2 from the germline V gene are MGHRA and YSYEKL. This CDR3 is built from 19 residues. V trimming: 0 bases; J trimming: 2 bases; junction bases outside the gene matches: 11. CDR3 protein: CASSQDSRSSGSYTDTQYF. As DNA, the CDR3 is TGCGCCAGCAGCCAAGATTCGCGGTCTAGCGGGAGTTACACAGATACGCAGTATTTT.

The chain carries TRBV5-8 and TRBJ2-1; 7 bases are a match to TRBD2. With V trimmed by 0 bases and J by 6 bases, 9 bases remained unmatched. The CDR3 loop spans 16 amino acids. CDR1 and CDR2 (germline): SGHTS, YDEGEE. Written as DNA, the CDR3 is TGTGCCAGCAGCTTGGCTCCAGCGGGGCAGAGCAATGAGCAGTTCTTC. Its protein product is CASSLAPAGQSNEQFF. Variable domain in full (rest from reference TRBV5-8 and TRBJ2-1): EAGVTQSPTHLIKTRGQQATLRCSPISGHTSVYWYQQALGLGLQFLLWYDEGEERNRGNFPPRFSGRQFPNYSSELNVNALELEDSALYLCASSLAPAGQSNEQFFGPGTRLTVL.

This clone was detected a few times. The CDR3 DNA follows: TGCAGCGTTGAAGAGGACGGGGGTGGCTATGGCTACACCTTC. It yields the protein CSVEEDGGGYGYTF. V gene TRBV29-1 combines with J gene TRBJ1-2; TRBD1 might be the D (5 bases). Germline assignment: CDR1 SQVTM and CDR2 ANQGSEA. The CDR3 sequence is 14 residues long. V lost 0 bases and J lost 4, with 12 bases in between.

V is TRBV7-2 and J is TRBJ2-1; D gene ambiguous. This CDR3 is 13 amino acids long. Trimming left V 7 bases short and J 6 bases short, with 13 bases between. Germline V gives CDR1 SGHTA, CDR2 FQGNSA. CDR3 protein: CASNPTSVNEQFF. The CDR3 DNA sequence: TGTGCCAGCAACCCGACGAGCGTCAATGAGCAGTTCTTC.

The chain has TRBV25-1 and TRBJ1-1; D is perhaps TRBD1 (5 bases). Trimming removed 11 bases from V and 3 bases from J, with 13 bases in between. Germline V gives CDR1 MGHDK, CDR2 SYGVNS. The CDR3 spans 12 residues. CDR3 in DNA: TGTGCCGCGGGGCAAATCGACACTGAAGCTTTCTTT. This gives the protein CAAGQIDTEAFF.

This clone appeared once. The chain is built from TRBV4-1 and TRBJ2-6; D perhaps matches TRBD2 (5 bases). The germline CDR1 and CDR2 sequences are MGHRA and YSYEKL. V was trimmed by 1 base and J by 2 bases, leaving 12 bases between them. This CDR3 has 17 amino acids. The CDR3 nucleotides read TGCGCCAGCAGCCAAGTCGAGAGGGAACCTGGGGCCAACGTCCTGACTTTC. This encodes CASSQVEREPGANVLTF.

The table lists this clone with a count of one. V is TRBV5-1 and J is TRBJ2-7; D is perhaps TRBD2 (7 bases). Trimming took off 0 bases at V and 0 bases at J, with 19 bases between the two ends. CDR3 length equals 18 residues. Germline V gene sequence: CDR1 SGHRS, CDR2 YFSETQ. CDR3: CASSLAGAGGARSYEQYF. CDR3 nucleotides: TGCGCCAGCAGCTTGGCCGGGGCTGGGGGGGCCCGCTCCTACGAGCAGTACTTC.

The V gene is TRBV9, the J gene TRBJ2-2; TRBD2 aligns across 12 bases. Germline V CDR1 and CDR2: SGDLS, YYNGEE. The V segment lost 4 bases and the J segment 0 bases; nucleotides outside the gene matches: 7. This CDR3 is built from 18 residues. The CDR3 loop reads CASSTQLAGGPNTGELFF. In DNA form, the CDR3 reads TGTGCCAGCAGCACACAGCTAGCGGGAGGGCCGAACACCGGGGAGCTGTTTTTT.